The 8 T cell receptor beta chains below were found in one sample sequenced in a study of early T cells in non-severe SARS-CoV-2 infection. Each CDR3 protein is one row after TCRdb ran MiXCR on the 5' RACE reads. The sample lists around 40,000 distinct CDR3 sequences, 5.9% occurring once. The specimen was whole blood. The receptor source for this set is an adult who was a healthcare worker with PCR-confirmed SARS-CoV-2 infection or an uninfected control (not recorded which).

This clonotype occurred many times. The chain is built from TRBV5-5 and TRBJ2-1, with 11 positions matching TRBD2. Germline CDR1 and CDR2: SGHKS and YYEKEE (reference sequence). This CDR3 is built from 15 residues. Trimming took 5 bases from V and 8 from J; bases not matched to a gene: 9. The CDR3 bases are TGTGCCAGCAGTTCCACTAGCGGGAGAGCCTATGAGCAGTTCTTC. Translated, it gives CASSSTSGRAYEQFF. The whole variable domain, filled in from reference TRBV5-5 and TRBJ2-1, reads DAGVTQSPTHLIKTRGQQVTLRCSPISGHKSVSWYQQVLGQGPQFIFQYYEKEERGRGNFPDRFSARQFPNYSSELNVNALLLGDSALYLCASSSTSGRAYEQFFGPGTRLTVL.

This clonotype was observed at least ten times. The gene calls are TRBV29-1 and TRBJ2-7, with D unresolved. Trimming shortened V by 0 bases and J by 5 bases, and 5 bases separated the two germline ends. Germline-derived CDR1 and CDR2 are SQVTM and ANQGSEA. CDR3 size: 11 residues. CDR3: CSVEEGNEQYF. CDR3 in DNA: TGCAGCGTTGAAGAGGGGAACGAGCAGTACTTC.

This clonotype was detected many times. The chain recombines TRBV12-3 or TRBV12-4 with TRBJ2-1, with 8 bases matching TRBD2. The CDR3 extends over 13 amino acids. J gave up 5 bases and V 7 bases, and 4 bases lay outside the gene matches. The CDR3 here is CASTERENNEQFF. Written as DNA, the CDR3 is TGTGCCAGCACCGAGCGGGAGAACAATGAGCAGTTCTTC.

This clonotype was observed at least ten times. The rearrangement links TRBV12-3 or TRBV12-4 to TRBJ2-7, with D possibly matching TRBD1 (6 bases). Deletions cut 6 bases from V and 3 bases from J, with 12 bases between. This CDR3 contains 13 residues. DNA for the CDR3: TGTGCCAGCAGCCCCGGGACAATCTACGAGCAGTACTTC. As protein: CASSPGTIYEQYF.

The J gene is TRBJ1-2, the V gene TRBV7-3; no clear D gene. The germline CDR1 and CDR2 sequences are SGHTA and FQGTGA. V lost 4 bases, J lost 0 bases, and 12 bases lay in between. The CDR3 runs 15 residues. CDR3 DNA: TGTGCCAGCAGCTCCGGCGGGGTGGCTAACTATGGCTACACCTTC. Its protein is CASSSGGVANYGYTF.

The chain uses TRBV11-2 and TRBJ2-7; D ambiguous. Trimming took 1 base from V and 4 from J, leaving 14 bases between them. Germline CDR1 reads SGHAT; CDR2 reads FQNNGV. The CDR3 is 15 amino acids. The CDR3 sequence is CASSLATTPEYEQYF. CDR3 nucleotide sequence: TGTGCCAGCAGCTTAGCCACCACCCCGGAATACGAGCAGTACTTC.

This clonotype came up many times. This chain joins TRBV5-4 and TRBJ2-3; D may be TRBD2 (6 bases). Germline V gene data show CDR1 as SGHNT and CDR2 as YYREEE (reference sequence). The germline V and J ends were trimmed by 6 bases and 4 bases, with 24 bases remaining between them. The CDR3 totals 17 residues. Here the CDR3 reads CASTITVGGGGADTQYF. Written as DNA, the CDR3 is TGTGCCAGCACCATTACTGTCGGGGGAGGAGGTGCAGATACGCAGTATTTT.

This clonotype was detected many times. At one end the junction does not follow the germline gene, possibly because of a read error. This chain joins TRBV6-5 and TRBJ2-1, with D perhaps TRBD1 (6 bases). The CDR3 has 13 residues. Germline V lookup: CDR1 MNHEY, CDR2 SVGAGI. DNA of the CDR3: TGTGCCAGCACCCCAGGACAGTACAGTGAGCAGTTCTTC. It codes for CASTPGQYSEQFF.